The 29 T cell receptor beta chains below all came from one sample that was sequenced in a study of CD8+ T cells in alopecia areata. Extraction of RNA preceded its reverse transcription into cDNA, which served as the sequencing template. TCRdb's table, derived via immunoSEQ multiplex PCR, lists solely in-frame clones and lacks some. The repertoire holds a few hundred thousand clones, with 60% as singletons. Stated treatment: oral pan-JAK inhibitor, 5-10 mg twice daily. Sequenced here: CD4+ T cells sorted from blood, sampled between weeks 51 and 54, from a patient treated with tofacitinib. The receptors originated from a human donor with alopecia areata.

Of note for this clone: The same CDR3 also results from other DNA sequences found in this sample. V and J are TRBV30 and TRBJ1-1, with no clear D. CDR3 length: 12 amino acids. The germline CDR1 and CDR2 sequences are GTSNPN and SVGIG (reference sequence). V lost 0 bases to trimming and J lost 2 bases, with 4 bases between them. CDR3 bases: TGTGCCTGGAGTGTACATAACACTGAAGCTTTCTTT. This gives the protein CAWSVHNTEAFF. The variable domain in full, completed from reference TRBV30 and TRBJ1-1, reads SQTIHQWPATLVQPVGSPLSLECTVEGTSNPNLYWYRQAAGRGLQLLFYSVGIGQISSEVPQNLSASRPQDRQFILSSKKLLLSDSGFYLCAWSVHNTEAFFGQGTRLTVV.

The J gene is TRBJ1-6, the V gene TRBV7-8, with 7 nucleotides matching TRBD1. Germline V gene lookup returns CDR1 SGHVS and CDR2 FQNEAQ. After removal of 1 base from V and 8 bases from J, the junction contained 5 bases not matched to a gene. This CDR3 comprises 15 residues. The CDR3: CASSLVAGGDSPLHF. The DNA of the CDR3 is TGTGCCAGCAGCTTAGTGGCAGGGGGAGATTCACCCCTCCACTTT.

The V gene is TRBV19, the J gene TRBJ1-1; D call uncertain. This CDR3 is 13 amino acids long. The germline CDR1 and CDR2 sequences are LNHDA and SQIVND (reference sequence). Trimming removed 5 bases at V and 6 bases at J, with 13 bases between. This chain's CDR3 is CASSVTSPAEAFF. The CDR3 region has the DNA TGTGCCAGTAGTGTCACTTCGCCCGCTGAAGCTTTCTTT.

The V gene is TRBV25-1, the J gene TRBJ1-1; a weak D match, TRBD1 (5 bases). The germline CDR1 and CDR2 sequences are MGHDK and SYGVNS. V lost 6 bases and J lost 1, with 9 bases in between. The CDR3 is 13 amino acids. The CDR3 reads CASSIQGNTEAFF. Written as DNA, the CDR3 is TGTGCCAGCAGCATCCAGGGGAACACTGAAGCTTTCTTT.

The chain recombines TRBV29-1 with TRBJ1-1, with 8 bases lining up with TRBD1. CDR3 length: 14 residues. Germline lookup yields CDR1 SQVTM and CDR2 ANQGSEA. V trimming: 4 bases; J trimming: 5 bases; junction bases outside the gene matches: 9. The CDR3 DNA reads as TGCAGCGTTGGGGGTGTCAGGGGGCGGACTGAAGCTTTCTTT. It yields the protein CSVGGVRGRTEAFF.

The V and J genes are TRBV2 and TRBJ1-5; D possibly corresponds to TRBD1 (5 bases). V was trimmed by 3 bases and J by 3 bases, leaving 9 bases between them. Germline CDR1 and CDR2: SNHLY and FYNNEI. This CDR3 is built from 14 residues. The CDR3 coding sequence is TGTGCCAGCAGTGACAGGGCCTACAATCAGCCCCAGCATTTT. Amino acid sequence: CASSDRAYNQPQHF. The whole variable domain, remainder taken from reference TRBV2 and TRBJ1-5, is EPEVTQTPSHQVTQMGQEVILRCVPISNHLYFYWYRQILGQKVEFLVSFYNNEISEKSEIFDDQFSVERPDGSNFTLKIRSTKLEDSAMYFCASSDRAYNQPQHFGDGTRLSIL.

The chain has TRBV30 and TRBJ2-7; no reliable D call. The germline V and J ends were trimmed by 6 bases and 2 bases, with 14 bases remaining between them. This CDR3 has 13 amino acids. Germline loops: CDR1 GTSNPN, CDR2 SVGIG (reference sequence). The chain's CDR3 is CACEDRTTYEQYF. CDR3 in DNA: TGTGCCTGTGAGGACCGAACTACCTACGAGCAGTACTTC.

The V and J genes are TRBV6-6 and TRBJ2-5, with D unresolved. Trimming took 0 bases from V and 5 from J, leaving 7 bases between them. Germline CDR1 and CDR2: MNHNY and SVGAGI (reference sequence). This CDR3 is built from 13 residues. The DNA of the CDR3 is TGTGCCAGCAGTTACTCTGCCGGGGAGACCCAGTACTTC. As protein: CASSYSAGETQYF.

This clone showed up just a few times. V is TRBV19 and J is TRBJ2-7; tentatively, D is TRBD1 or TRBD2 (5 bases each). CDR3 size: 18 residues. Trimming cost V 4 bases and J 0 bases, with 22 bases left between them. CDR1 is LNHDA and CDR2 is SQIVND in the germline V gene (reference sequence). CDR3 DNA sequence: TGTGCCAGTAGTAGAACTCTCAGGGACGGCGTGTTCTCCTACGAGCAGTACTTC. Protein: CASSRTLRDGVFSYEQYF.

This clone was recorded a few times. V and J are TRBV15 and TRBJ2-5; D is ambiguous. The CDR3 consists of 13 residues. V lost 4 bases and J 5 bases, leaving 11 bases between the germline ends. Germline-derived CDR1 and CDR2 are LNHNV and YYDKDF (reference sequence). The CDR3 DNA reads as TGTGCCACCAGCAAGGGTGTCGGGGAGACCCAGTACTTC. Protein product: CATSKGVGETQYF.

This clone occurred a few times. Other nucleotide sequences in the sample specify the same CDR3. This chain joins TRBV12-5 and TRBJ2-6; no reliable D call. V shed 5 bases and J shed 0 bases, with 2 bases lying between them. This CDR3 comprises 13 residues. CDR1 and CDR2 (germline): LGHNT, FRNRAP. The DNA for the CDR3 is TGTGCTAGTGGTCCCTCTGGGGCCAACGTCCTGACTTTC. It translates to CASGPSGANVLTF.

In this sample, this clone turned up once. Other DNA sequences in the same sample also yield this CDR3. The rearrangement uses TRBV27 and TRBJ2-1; D remains unclear. The V end lost 6 bases, the J end lost 4 bases, and 4 bases lay between the germline ends. Germline V gene lookup returns CDR1 MNHEY and CDR2 SMNVEV (reference sequence). The CDR3 is 11 residues long. CDR3 DNA: TGTGCCAGCAGCGATTACAATGAGCAGTTCTTC. Residues: CASSDYNEQFF.

V gene TRBV27 combines with J gene TRBJ2-5, with a tentative D call TRBD1 (5 bases). The CDR3 has 15 amino acids. V was cut by 3 bases and J by 7 bases, with 18 bases left in between. The germline CDR1 and CDR2 sequences are MNHEY and SMNVEV (reference sequence). CDR3 nucleotide sequence: TGTGCCAGCAGTTTCGCACCCAAGGGGATGGGGACCCAGTACTTC. This codes for CASSFAPKGMGTQYF.

V and J are TRBV9 and TRBJ2-1; D is unclear. Germline lookup yields CDR1 SGDLS and CDR2 YYNGEE. V was trimmed by 4 bases and J by 4 bases, leaving 12 bases between them. CDR3 size: 14 residues. CDR3 in amino acids: CASSPRAFYNEQFF. The CDR3 DNA follows: TGTGCCAGCAGCCCCCGAGCCTTTTACAATGAGCAGTTCTTC.

The chain couples TRBV5-1 to TRBJ2-4, with 7 bases lining up with TRBD1. The CDR3 spans 19 residues. The J segment lost 0 bases and the V segment lost 4 bases, leaving 16 bases of the junction unmatched. The V gene's germline CDR1 is SGHRS and CDR2 YFSETQ. The CDR3 DNA reads TGCGCCAGCAGCCAGGACGGGGACAGTGTTAGTCTAGCCAAAAACATTCAGTACTTC. Translation: CASSQDGDSVSLAKNIQYF.

The rearrangement joins TRBV29-1 to TRBJ1-1; D not certain. Germline assignment: CDR1 SQVTM and CDR2 ANQGSEA. V lost 3 bases and J lost 4, with 6 bases in between. The CDR3 contains 11 residues. CDR3 amino acids: CSVEKGTEAFF. The DNA of the CDR3 is TGCAGCGTTGAGAAGGGCACTGAAGCTTTCTTT.

V and J are TRBV9 and TRBJ2-3; D remains unclear. CDR1 and CDR2 (germline): SGDLS, YYNGEE. Trimming removed 4 bases from V and 4 bases from J, with 16 bases in between. This CDR3 spans 15 amino acids. In DNA, the CDR3 is TGTGCCAGCAGCCAAACCCTTTTGGGGTCAGATACGCAGTATTTT. Translating it yields CASSQTLLGSDTQYF.

The chain combines TRBV19 with TRBJ1-1, with D uncertain. Trimming left V 10 bases short and J 0 bases short, with 12 bases between. Per the germline V gene, CDR1 is LNHDA and CDR2 is SQIVND (reference sequence). This CDR3 region has 13 residues. The CDR3 region has the DNA TGTGCCATCAGCAGGCAGTTGAACACTGAAGCTTTCTTT. It yields the protein CAISRQLNTEAFF.

The CDR3 bases are TGCGCCAGCAGCCAAGGGGACGCCGACGGGACTGAAGCTTTCTTT. Translating it yields CASSQGDADGTEAFF. The chain links TRBV4-3 to TRBJ1-1; tentative D call: TRBD1 (5 bases). The V end lost 1 base, the J end lost 5 bases, and 14 bases lay between the germline ends. Germline V gene data show CDR1 as LGHNA and CDR2 as YSLEER. CDR3 length equals 15 residues.

This clone has just a few counts. The chain recombines TRBV14 with TRBJ1-6, with D unclear. Germline lookup yields CDR1 SGHDN and CDR2 FVKESK. V gave up 1 base and J gave up 9 bases, with 10 bases separating them. The CDR3 totals 14 residues. Written as DNA, the CDR3 is TGTGCCAGCAGCCAAGTGGGAGGGAGTTCACCCCTCCACTTT. Translating gives CASSQVGGSSPLHF.

This clone was picked up a small number of times. The V and J genes are TRBV5-4 and TRBJ1-1, with a possible D match to TRBD1 (5 bases). Looked up from germline, CDR1 is SGHNT and CDR2 is YYREEE (reference sequence). V lost 3 bases and J 1 base, leaving 10 bases between the germline ends. The CDR3 has 14 residues. The CDR3 DNA follows: TGTGCCAGCAGCTCCGGGACGGCGAACACTGAAGCTTTCTTT. This encodes CASSSGTANTEAFF.

The chain combines TRBV30 with TRBJ1-1; perhaps TRBD1 as D (6 bases). Germline CDR1 reads GTSNPN; CDR2 reads SVGIG (reference sequence). This CDR3 contains 12 residues. Trimming shortened V by 5 bases and J by 3 bases, and 10 bases separated the two germline ends. CDR3 in DNA: TGTGCCTGGGGCAGGGGAGACACTGAAGCTTTCTTT. Encoded protein: CAWGRGDTEAFF.

The V call is TRBV11-2, the J call TRBJ2-5; TRBD2 matches at 8 bases. Germline lookup yields CDR1 SGHAT and CDR2 FQNNGV. J was trimmed by 4 bases and V by 3 bases; bases with no gene match: 4. This CDR3 is built from 14 residues. CDR3 nucleotide sequence: TGTGCCAGCAGCTTTCTAGCGGGTGGAGAGACCCAGTACTTC. Translating gives CASSFLAGGETQYF.

This rearrangement joins TRBV2 to TRBJ2-6, with D possibly TRBD1 on 5 matching bases. The germline gives CDR1 SNHLY, CDR2 FYNNEI. The CDR3 length is 13 residues. Between the trimmed V and J ends, which lost 7 bases and 2 bases, there was a span of 6 bases. CDR3 protein: CASIGAGANVLTF. CDR3 sequence (DNA): TGTGCCAGCATAGGGGCTGGGGCCAACGTCCTGACTTTC. Drawing the rest from reference TRBV2 and TRBJ2-6, the complete variable domain is EPEVTQTPSHQVTQMGQEVILRCVPISNHLYFYWYRQILGQKVEFLVSFYNNEISEKSEIFDDQFSVERPDGSNFTLKIRSTKLEDSAMYFCASIGAGANVLTFGAGSRLTVL.

The chain employs TRBV7-2 and TRBJ2-7, with 9 nucleotides matching TRBD1. V shed 5 bases, J shed 7 bases, and the junction held 6 bases outside the gene matches. Germline V CDR1 and CDR2: SGHTA, FQGNSA. The CDR3 consists of 13 residues. The CDR3 nucleotides read TGTGCCAGCAGCCCCGGGACAGGGCGGGAGCAGTACTTC. It encodes CASSPGTGREQYF.

The chain recombines TRBV7-2 with TRBJ2-7, with D hard to call. Trimming shortened V by 3 bases and J by 2 bases, and 11 bases separated the two germline ends. Germline V gene data show CDR1 as SGHTA and CDR2 as FQGNSA. CDR3 size: 14 residues. The chain's CDR3 is CASSFRARTYEQYF. The CDR3 nucleotides are TGTGCCAGCAGCTTCCGGGCCCGCACCTACGAGCAGTACTTC.

The chain combines TRBV13 with TRBJ2-6; TRBD2 might be the D (6 bases). Germline V gene data show CDR1 as PRHDT and CDR2 as FYEKMQ (reference sequence). Trimming pared 6 bases from V and 4 bases from J, leaving 16 bases between. There are 16 residues in the CDR3. The CDR3 spells CASSYHRGFGANVLTF. The CDR3 region has the DNA TGTGCCAGCAGTTACCATCGGGGGTTCGGGGCCAACGTCCTGACTTTC. The full variable domain, with the rest looked up from reference TRBV13 and TRBJ2-6, is AAGVIQSPRHLIKEKRETATLKCYPIPRHDTVYWYQQGPGQDPQFLISFYEKMQSDKGSIPDRFSAQQFSDYHSELNMSSLELGDSALYFCASSYHRGFGANVLTFGAGSRLTVL.

About this clone itself: At the DNA level, this CDR3 is encoded by other sequences in the same sample as well. This rearrangement joins TRBV30 to TRBJ2-7; D is unresolved. Germline V gene data show CDR1 as GTSNPN and CDR2 as SVGIG (reference sequence). This CDR3 is 11 amino acids long. With 0 bases removed from V and 4 bases from J, the gap between germline ends came to 4 bases. The CDR3 nucleotides are TGTGCCTGGAGTGTATTATACGAGCAGTACTTC. Translated, it gives CAWSVLYEQYF.

V gene TRBV30 combines with J gene TRBJ1-1; no firm D call. The CDR3 runs to 14 residues. Germline loops: CDR1 GTSNPN, CDR2 SVGIG (reference sequence). Trimming stripped 2 bases from V and 11 bases from J, with 21 bases between. The CDR3 DNA is TGTGCCTGGAGTCCATACCGGAGAGACGACTGGGCTTTCTTT. Translating gives CAWSPYRRDDWAFF.